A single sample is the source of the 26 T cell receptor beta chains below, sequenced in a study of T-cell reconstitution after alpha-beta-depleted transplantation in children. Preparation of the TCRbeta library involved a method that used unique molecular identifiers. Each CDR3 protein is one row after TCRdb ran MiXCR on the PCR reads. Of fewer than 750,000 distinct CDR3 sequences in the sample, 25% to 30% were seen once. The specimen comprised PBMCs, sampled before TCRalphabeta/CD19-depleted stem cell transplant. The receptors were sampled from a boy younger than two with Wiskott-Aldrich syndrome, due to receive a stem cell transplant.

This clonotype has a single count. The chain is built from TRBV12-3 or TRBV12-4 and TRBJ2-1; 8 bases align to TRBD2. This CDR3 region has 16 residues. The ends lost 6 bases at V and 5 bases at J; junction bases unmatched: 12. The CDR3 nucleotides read TGTGCCAGCAGACGCCGGACTAGCTCGTCTGACAATGAGCAGTTCTTC. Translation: CASRRRTSSSDNEQFF.

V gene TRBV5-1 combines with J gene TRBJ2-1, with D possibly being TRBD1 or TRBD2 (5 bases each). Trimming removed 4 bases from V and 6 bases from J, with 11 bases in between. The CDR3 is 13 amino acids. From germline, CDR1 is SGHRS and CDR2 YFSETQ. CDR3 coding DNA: TGCGCCAGCAGCCGGGACCCTGCCAATGAGCAGTTCTTC. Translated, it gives CASSRDPANEQFF.

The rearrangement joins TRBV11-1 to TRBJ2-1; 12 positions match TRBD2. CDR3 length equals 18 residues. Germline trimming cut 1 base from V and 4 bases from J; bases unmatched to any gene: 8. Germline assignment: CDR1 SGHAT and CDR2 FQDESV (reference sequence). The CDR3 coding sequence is TGTGCCAGCAGCTTAGGATGGCTAGCGGGAGGGGCATACAATGAGCAGTTCTTC. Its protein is CASSLGWLAGGAYNEQFF.

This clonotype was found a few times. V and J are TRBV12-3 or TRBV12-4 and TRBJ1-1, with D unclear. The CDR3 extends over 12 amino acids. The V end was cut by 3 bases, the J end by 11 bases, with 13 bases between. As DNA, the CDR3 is TGTGCCAGCAGTTTGGAAGAGGCTGGGGCTTTCTTT. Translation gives CASSLEEAGAFF.

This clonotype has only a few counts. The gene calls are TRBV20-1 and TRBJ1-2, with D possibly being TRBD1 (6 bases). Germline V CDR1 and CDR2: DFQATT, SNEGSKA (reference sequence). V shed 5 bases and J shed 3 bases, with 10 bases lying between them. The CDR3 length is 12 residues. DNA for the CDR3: TGCAGTGCTGCTACAGGGCACTATGGCTACACCTTC. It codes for CSAATGHYGYTF.

In DNA, the CDR3 is TGTGCCAGCAGCTTGAACAGCGTTTACAATGAGCAGTTCTTC. Translating gives CASSLNSVYNEQFF. The V call is TRBV5-5, the J call TRBJ2-1; the D is unclear. Germline CDR1 and CDR2: SGHKS and YYEKEE (reference sequence). Between the trimmed V and J ends, which lost 1 base and 4 bases, there was a span of 9 bases. CDR3 size: 14 residues.

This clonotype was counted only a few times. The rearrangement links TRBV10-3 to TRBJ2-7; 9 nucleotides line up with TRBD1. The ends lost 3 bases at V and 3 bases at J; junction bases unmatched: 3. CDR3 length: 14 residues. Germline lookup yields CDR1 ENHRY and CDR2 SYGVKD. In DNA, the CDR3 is TGTGCCATCAGTGAAGGGACAGGGAACTACGAGCAGTACTTC. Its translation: CAISEGTGNYEQYF.

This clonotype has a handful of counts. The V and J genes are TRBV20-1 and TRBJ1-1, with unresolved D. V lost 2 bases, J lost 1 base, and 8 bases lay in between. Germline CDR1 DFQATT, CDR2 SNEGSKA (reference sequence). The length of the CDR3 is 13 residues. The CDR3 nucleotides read TGCAGTGCTAGATACCAGCCGAACACTGAAGCTTTCTTT. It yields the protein CSARYQPNTEAFF.

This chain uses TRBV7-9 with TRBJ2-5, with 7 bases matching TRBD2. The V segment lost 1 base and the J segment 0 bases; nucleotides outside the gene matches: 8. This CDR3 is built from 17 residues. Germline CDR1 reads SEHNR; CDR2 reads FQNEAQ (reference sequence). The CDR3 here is CASSLGLRGSNQETQYF. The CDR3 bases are TGTGCCAGCAGCTTAGGGCTGCGCGGGAGTAACCAAGAGACCCAGTACTTC. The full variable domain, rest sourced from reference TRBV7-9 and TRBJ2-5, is DTGVSQNPRHKITKRGQNVTFRCDPISEHNRLYWYRQTLGQGPEFLTYFQNEAQLEKSRLLSDRFSAERPKGSFSTLEIQRTEQGDSAMYLCASSLGLRGSNQETQYFGPGTRLLVL.

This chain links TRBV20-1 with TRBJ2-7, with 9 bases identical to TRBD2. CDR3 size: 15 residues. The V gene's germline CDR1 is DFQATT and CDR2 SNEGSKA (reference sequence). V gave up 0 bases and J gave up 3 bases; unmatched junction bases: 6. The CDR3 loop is CSARDSGLAVYEQYF. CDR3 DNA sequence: TGCAGTGCTAGAGATTCGGGACTAGCAGTCTACGAGCAGTACTTC.

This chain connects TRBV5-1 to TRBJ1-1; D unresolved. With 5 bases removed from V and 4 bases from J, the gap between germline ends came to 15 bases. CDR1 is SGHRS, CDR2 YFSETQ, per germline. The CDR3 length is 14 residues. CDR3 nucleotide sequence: TGCGCCAGCAGACCGGTGGGGTTTGGCACTGAAGCTTTCTTT. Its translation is CASRPVGFGTEAFF.

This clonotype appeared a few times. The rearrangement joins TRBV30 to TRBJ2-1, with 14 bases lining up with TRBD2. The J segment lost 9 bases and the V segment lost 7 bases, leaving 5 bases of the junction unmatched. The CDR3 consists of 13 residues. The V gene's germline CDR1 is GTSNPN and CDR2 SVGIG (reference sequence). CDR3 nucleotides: TGTGCCTTGACTAGCGGGAGGGGGGGTGAGCAGTTCTTC. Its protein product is CALTSGRGGEQFF.

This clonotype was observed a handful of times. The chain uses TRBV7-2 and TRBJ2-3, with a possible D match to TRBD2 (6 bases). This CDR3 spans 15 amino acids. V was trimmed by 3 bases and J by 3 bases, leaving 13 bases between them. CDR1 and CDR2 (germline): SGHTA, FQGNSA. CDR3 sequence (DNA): TGTGCCAGCAGCTTTTTAGCGGCGAGTACAGATACGCAGTATTTT. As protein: CASSFLAASTDTQYF. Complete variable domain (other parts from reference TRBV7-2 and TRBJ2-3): GAGVSQSPSNKVTEKGKDVELRCDPISGHTALYWYRQSLGQGLEFLIYFQGNSAPDKSGLPSDRFSAERTGGSVSTLTIQRTQQEDSAVYLCASSFLAASTDTQYFGPGTRLTVL.

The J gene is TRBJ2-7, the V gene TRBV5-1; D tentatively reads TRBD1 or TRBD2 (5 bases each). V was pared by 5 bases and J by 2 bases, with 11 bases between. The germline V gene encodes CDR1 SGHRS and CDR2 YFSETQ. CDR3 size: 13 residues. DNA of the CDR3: TGCGCCAGCAGTTGGGACGGGGCCTACGAGCAGTACTTC. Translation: CASSWDGAYEQYF. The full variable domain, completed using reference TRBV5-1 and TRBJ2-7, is KAGVTQTPRYLIKTRGQQVTLSCSPISGHRSVSWYQQTPGQGLQFLFEYFSETQRNKGNFPGRFSGRQFSNSRSEMNVSTLELGDSALYLCASSWDGAYEQYFGPGTRLTVT.

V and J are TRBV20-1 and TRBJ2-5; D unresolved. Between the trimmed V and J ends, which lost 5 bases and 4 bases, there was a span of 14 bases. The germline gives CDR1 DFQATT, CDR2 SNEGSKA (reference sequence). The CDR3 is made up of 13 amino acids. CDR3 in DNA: TGCAGTGCTTATGGACCTGTCGTAGAGACCCAGTACTTC. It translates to CSAYGPVVETQYF.

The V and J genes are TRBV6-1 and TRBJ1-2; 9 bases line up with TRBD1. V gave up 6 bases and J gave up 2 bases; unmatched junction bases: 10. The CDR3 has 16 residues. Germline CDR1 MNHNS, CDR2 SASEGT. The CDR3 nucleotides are TGTGCCAGCAGGAGAGGTTCCGGACAGGGGAACTATGGCTACACCTTC. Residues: CASRRGSGQGNYGYTF.

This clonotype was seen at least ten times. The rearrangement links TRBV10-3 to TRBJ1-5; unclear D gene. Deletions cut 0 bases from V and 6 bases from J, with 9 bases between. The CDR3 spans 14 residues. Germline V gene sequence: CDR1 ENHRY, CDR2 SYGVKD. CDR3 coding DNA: TGTGCCATCAGTGAGTCGGATTTAGGTCAGCCCCAGCATTTT. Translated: CAISESDLGQPQHF.

CDR3: CSATGQVTYEQYF. Here the CDR3 DNA reads TGCAGTGCTACGGGACAGGTGACCTACGAGCAGTACTTC. This chain links TRBV20-1 with TRBJ2-7, with TRBD1 matching over 8 bases. Germline V gene sequence: CDR1 DFQATT, CDR2 SNEGSKA (reference sequence). V trimming: 4 bases; J trimming: 2 bases; junction bases outside the gene matches: 4. The CDR3 consists of 13 residues.

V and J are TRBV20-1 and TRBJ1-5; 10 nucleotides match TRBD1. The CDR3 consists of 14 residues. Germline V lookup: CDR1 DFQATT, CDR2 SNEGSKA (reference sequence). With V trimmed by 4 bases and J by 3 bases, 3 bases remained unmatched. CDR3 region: CSAIGTGVNQPQHF. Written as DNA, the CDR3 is TGCAGTGCTATCGGGACAGGGGTCAATCAGCCCCAGCATTTT.

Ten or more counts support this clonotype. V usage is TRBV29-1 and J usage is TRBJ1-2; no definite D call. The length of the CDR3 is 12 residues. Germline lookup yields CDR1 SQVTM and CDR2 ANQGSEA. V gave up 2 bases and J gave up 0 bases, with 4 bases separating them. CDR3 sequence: CSVESSNYGYTF. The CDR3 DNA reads TGCAGCGTTGAAAGCTCTAACTATGGCTACACCTTC.

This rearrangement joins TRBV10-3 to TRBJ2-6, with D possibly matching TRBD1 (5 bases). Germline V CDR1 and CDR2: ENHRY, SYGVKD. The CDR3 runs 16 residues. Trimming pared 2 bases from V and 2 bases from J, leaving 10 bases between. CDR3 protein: CAISEDRTPGANVLTF. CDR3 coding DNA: TGTGCCATCAGTGAGGACAGAACCCCTGGGGCCAACGTCCTGACTTTC.

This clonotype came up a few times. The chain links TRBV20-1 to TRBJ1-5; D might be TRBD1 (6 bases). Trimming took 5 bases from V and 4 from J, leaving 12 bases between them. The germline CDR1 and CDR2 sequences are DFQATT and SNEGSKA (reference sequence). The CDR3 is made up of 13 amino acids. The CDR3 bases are TGCAGTGCTGCCGGGACACGTAATCAGCCCCAGCATTTT. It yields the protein CSAAGTRNQPQHF.

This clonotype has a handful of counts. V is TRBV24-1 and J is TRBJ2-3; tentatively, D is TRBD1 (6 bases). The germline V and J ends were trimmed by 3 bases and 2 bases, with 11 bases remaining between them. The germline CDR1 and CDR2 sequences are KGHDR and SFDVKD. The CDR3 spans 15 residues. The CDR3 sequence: CATSDPGTTTDTQYF. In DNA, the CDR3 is TGTGCCACCAGTGATCCCGGGACAACCACAGATACGCAGTATTTT.

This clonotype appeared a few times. The CDR3: CASSLNGRDNEQFF. The DNA for the CDR3 is TGTGCCAGCAGCTTAAACGGGAGGGACAATGAGCAGTTCTTC. The chain uses TRBV7-3 and TRBJ2-1; 8 bases agree with TRBD2. The V segment lost 1 base and the J segment 5 bases; nucleotides outside the gene matches: 1. CDR3 length equals 14 residues. Germline-derived CDR1 and CDR2 are SGHTA and FQGTGA.

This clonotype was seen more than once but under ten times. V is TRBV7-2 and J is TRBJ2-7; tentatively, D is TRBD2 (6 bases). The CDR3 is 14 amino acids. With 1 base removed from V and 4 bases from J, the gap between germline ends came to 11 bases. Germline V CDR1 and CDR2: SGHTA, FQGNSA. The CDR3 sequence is CASSLESGTYEQYF. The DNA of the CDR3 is TGTGCCAGCAGCTTAGAGTCGGGGACTTACGAGCAGTACTTC.

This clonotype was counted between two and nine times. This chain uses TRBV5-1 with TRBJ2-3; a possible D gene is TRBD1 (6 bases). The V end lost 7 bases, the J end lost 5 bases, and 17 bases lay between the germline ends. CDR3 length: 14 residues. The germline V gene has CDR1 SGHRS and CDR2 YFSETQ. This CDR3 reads CASRPTGFKDTQYF. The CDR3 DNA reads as TGCGCCAGCCGTCCTACAGGGTTTAAAGATACGCAGTATTTT.